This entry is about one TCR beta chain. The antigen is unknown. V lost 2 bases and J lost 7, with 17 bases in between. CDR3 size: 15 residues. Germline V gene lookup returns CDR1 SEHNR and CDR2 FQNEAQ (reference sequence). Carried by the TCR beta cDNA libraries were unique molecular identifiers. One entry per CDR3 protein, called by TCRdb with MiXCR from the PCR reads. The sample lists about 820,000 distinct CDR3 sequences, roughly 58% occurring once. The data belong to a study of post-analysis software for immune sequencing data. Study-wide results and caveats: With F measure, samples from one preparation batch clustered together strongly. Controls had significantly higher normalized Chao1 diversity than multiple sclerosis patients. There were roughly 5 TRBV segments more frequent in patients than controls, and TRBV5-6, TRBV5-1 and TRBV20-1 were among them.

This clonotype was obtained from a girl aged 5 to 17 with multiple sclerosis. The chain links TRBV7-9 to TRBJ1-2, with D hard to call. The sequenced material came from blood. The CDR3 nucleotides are TGTGCCAGCAGCTTATCCAACACTTTGCCTATTGGCTACACCTTC. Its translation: CASSLSNTLPIGYTF.